These 25 T cell receptor beta chains were sequenced from one sample in a study of CD8 T cells in ankylosing spondylitis. MiXCR, applied by TCRdb to the 5' RACE reads, yields one record per CDR3 protein. The sample consists of over 60,000 distinct CDR3 sequences, roughly 5.2% of them appearing once. The source material was blood, either unsorted or a sorted T cell fraction (not recorded which). The receptor source for this set is a male donor with ankylosing spondylitis or in good health (not recorded which).

In this sample, this clonotype turned up many times. This chain's CDR3 is CASSLSGSSYNEQFF. The CDR3 DNA reads TGTGCCAGCAGCCTGAGCGGGAGCTCCTACAATGAGCAGTTCTTC. This sequence joins TRBV7-3 and TRBJ2-1; 8 bases are shared with TRBD2. This CDR3 is built from 15 residues. J gave up 0 bases and V 5 bases, and 3 bases lay outside the gene matches. Germline V gene sequence: CDR1 SGHTA, CDR2 FQGTGA.

This clonotype has a count of ten or more. The chain employs TRBV29-1 and TRBJ1-1, with a tentative D call TRBD1 (5 bases). Trimming took off 6 bases at V and 6 bases at J, with 14 bases between the two ends. The germline V gene has CDR1 SQVTM and CDR2 ANQGSEA. There are 12 residues in the CDR3. The CDR3 DNA reads TGCAGCGTCGGGGGGGACTTAGCTGAAGCTTTCTTT. Protein: CSVGGDLAEAFF.

This clonotype has ten or more counts. CDR3 protein: CASSLGDTSQPQHF. As DNA, the CDR3 is TGCGCCAGCAGCCTGGGGGACACCTCGCAGCCCCAGCATTTT. The chain combines TRBV5-1 with TRBJ1-5, with D perhaps TRBD1 (6 bases). The germline V gene encodes CDR1 SGHRS and CDR2 YFSETQ. The CDR3 is 14 amino acids. Deletions cut 4 bases from V and 7 bases from J, with 15 bases between.

This clonotype has ten or more counts. The chain is built from TRBV12-3 or TRBV12-4 and TRBJ2-2, with D hard to call. V lost 3 bases and J lost 0, with 8 bases in between. The CDR3 loop spans 15 amino acids. The CDR3 spells CASSLGGSNTGELFF. As DNA, the CDR3 is TGTGCCAGCAGTTTGGGTGGTTCGAACACCGGGGAGCTGTTTTTT.

This clonotype was picked up many times. The chain combines TRBV9 with TRBJ1-5; tentative D call: TRBD1 (5 bases). Germline-derived CDR1 and CDR2 are SGDLS and YYNGEE. The germline V and J ends were trimmed by 0 bases and 3 bases, with 10 bases remaining between them. CDR3 length: 15 amino acids. The chain's CDR3 is CASSVEGAANQPQHF. The CDR3 DNA reads TGTGCCAGCAGCGTAGAAGGGGCGGCCAATCAGCCCCAGCATTTT.

This clonotype showed up many times. This chain connects TRBV7-8 to TRBJ2-3; TRBD2 aligns across 11 bases. The CDR3 runs 19 residues. Losses at the gene ends were 5 bases for V and 2 bases for J; bases not matched to a gene: 15. The germline gives CDR1 SGHVS, CDR2 FQNEAQ. CDR3 DNA: TGTGCCAGCAGCCCCCTCTGGTCTAGCGGGGGGTTTAACACAGATACGCAGTATTTT. Its protein product is CASSPLWSSGGFNTDTQYF.

Many counts were recorded for this clonotype. The genes are TRBV3-1 and TRBJ2-1; 10 bases are a match to TRBD2. Germline CDR1 reads LGHDT; CDR2 reads YNNKEL (reference sequence). J gave up 8 bases and V 4 bases, and 5 bases lay outside the gene matches. CDR3 size: 14 residues. CDR3 region: CASSRLAGVDEQFF. The DNA of the CDR3 is TGTGCCAGCAGCCGTCTAGCGGGGGTCGATGAGCAGTTCTTC.

This clonotype was seen ten or more times. The V gene is TRBV7-8, the J gene TRBJ2-6, with D unclear. The CDR3 loop spans 14 amino acids. Germline V CDR1 and CDR2: SGHVS, FQNEAQ. Trimming shortened V by 2 bases and J by 9 bases, and 11 bases separated the two germline ends. For the CDR3, the DNA is TGTGCCAGCAGCTTAACAGAGATTGGCAACGTCCTGACTTTC. It encodes CASSLTEIGNVLTF.

This clonotype was observed many times. The rearrangement uses TRBV6-1 and TRBJ2-2, with D perhaps given as TRBD1 or TRBD2 (5 bases each). CDR1 MNHNS and CDR2 SASEGT come from the germline V gene. V lost 3 bases, J lost 3 bases, and 11 bases lay in between. CDR3 size: 15 residues. The CDR3 loop is CASSELVGDTGELFF. CDR3 nucleotide sequence: TGTGCCAGCAGTGAGTTGGTGGGGGACACCGGGGAGCTGTTTTTT.

This clonotype appeared many times. V and J are TRBV5-6 and TRBJ2-1; D may be TRBD2 (7 bases). CDR1 and CDR2 from the germline V gene are SGHDT and YYEEEE. V was cut by 3 bases and J by 4 bases, with 17 bases left in between. The CDR3 has 16 residues. The CDR3 loop is CASSWGAGELYNEQFF. CDR3 coding DNA: TGTGCCAGCAGCTGGGGGGCGGGGGAGCTTTACAATGAGCAGTTCTTC.

This clonotype was observed many times. The gene calls are TRBV10-3 and TRBJ2-2; 9 bases agree with TRBD1. The CDR3 consists of 17 residues. Germline V gene sequence: CDR1 ENHRY, CDR2 SYGVKD. With 2 bases clipped from V and 0 bases from J, the junction kept 4 bases outside the gene matches. The CDR3 is CAISERTGGPNTGELFF. The CDR3 DNA is TGTGCCATCAGTGAGAGAACAGGGGGCCCGAACACCGGGGAGCTGTTTTTT.

This clonotype was observed at least ten times. V and J are TRBV10-1 and TRBJ2-1, with TRBD1 identical over 7 bases. The CDR3 runs to 12 residues. Germline-derived CDR1 and CDR2 are WNHNN and SYGVQD (reference sequence). After removal of 4 bases from V and 12 bases from J, the junction contained 6 bases not matched to a gene. This CDR3 is CASSGDRQGQFF. CDR3 DNA sequence: TGCGCCAGCAGTGGGGACCGACAGGGGCAGTTCTTC.

Comments on this clonotype: Possible read error: a much larger clone is one base away. The chain couples TRBV7-1 to TRBJ2-6; 8 bases line up with TRBD1. TRBV7-1 is classed as an ORF, of uncertain function. The CDR3 has 17 residues. The CDR3 DNA follows: TGTGCCAGCAGGCCAATCAGGGGGCGAAGTGGGACCAACGTCCTGACTTTC. This codes for CASRPIRGRSGTNVLTF.

This clonotype was counted many times. The chain has TRBV15 and TRBJ2-2; TRBD2 is a possible D gene (5 bases). V dropped 8 bases and J dropped 5 bases, with 12 bases sitting between them. The CDR3 has 13 residues. Germline CDR1 and CDR2: LNHNV and YYDKDF (reference sequence). In DNA form, the CDR3 reads TGTGCCACCGAAATGTCGGGGACCGGGGAGCTGTTTTTT. Translation gives CATEMSGTGELFF. The full variable domain, in which reference TRBV15 and TRBJ2-2 provide the parts outside the CDR3, is DAMVIQNPRYQVTQFGKPVTLSCSQTLNHNVMYWYQQKSSQAPKLLFHYYDKDFNNEADTPDNFQSRRPNTSFCFLDIRSPGLGDTAMYLCATEMSGTGELFFGEGSRLTVL.

This clonotype showed up many times. The V gene is TRBV13, the J gene TRBJ2-5; the match to TRBD2 covers 10 bases. Germline CDR1 reads PRHDT; CDR2 reads FYEKMQ (reference sequence). J lost 3 bases, V lost 3 bases, and 7 bases had no gene match. The CDR3 runs 16 residues. The CDR3 DNA follows: TGTGCCAGCAGCTTCAGTCTAGCGGGGGAGGAAGAGACCCAGTACTTC. This gives the protein CASSFSLAGEEETQYF.

This clonotype has at least ten counts. The chain links TRBV6-2 or TRBV6-3 to TRBJ2-1; 12 bases are a match to TRBD2. V dropped 5 bases and J dropped 5; count of bases not matched to a gene: 1. Germline lookup yields CDR1 MNHEY and CDR2 SVGEGT. CDR3 length: 14 amino acids. The DNA for the CDR3 is TGTGCCAGCAGTCTAGCGGGGGGGCACAATGAGCAGTTCTTC. Its protein is CASSLAGGHNEQFF.

This clonotype was picked up many times. The gene calls are TRBV7-9 and TRBJ2-2, with no clear D. The germline CDR1 and CDR2 sequences are SEHNR and FQNEAQ (reference sequence). Trimming removed 7 bases at V and 1 base at J, with 13 bases between. The CDR3 is 15 amino acids. CDR3 loop: CASNPPGRNTGELFF. DNA for the CDR3: TGTGCCAGCAACCCTCCCGGGCGGAACACCGGGGAGCTGTTTTTT. Full variable domain (missing parts from reference TRBV7-9 and TRBJ2-2): DTGVSQNPRHKITKRGQNVTFRCDPISEHNRLYWYRQTLGQGPEFLTYFQNEAQLEKSRLLSDRFSAERPKGSFSTLEIQRTEQGDSAMYLCASNPPGRNTGELFFGEGSRLTVL.

Many counts were recorded for this clonotype. The chain uses TRBV4-2 and TRBJ2-7; D is uncertain. The germline V and J ends were trimmed by 0 bases and 5 bases, with 11 bases remaining between them. This CDR3 contains 14 residues. In germline, CDR1 is LGHNA, CDR2 YNFKEQ. This CDR3 reads CASSQDPGPNEQYF. The CDR3 DNA follows: TGTGCCAGCAGCCAAGATCCGGGCCCCAACGAGCAGTACTTC.

Notes on this clonotype: A much larger clone lies one base from this, so it may be a read error. The chain combines TRBV7-2 with TRBJ2-3, with 9 bases lining up with TRBD1. The germline V gene encodes CDR1 SGHTA and CDR2 FQGNSA. CDR3 length: 16 amino acids. The CDR3 protein is CATSLAGTGRTDTQYF. Here the CDR3 DNA reads TGTGCCACCAGCTTAGCCGGGACAGGGCGCACAGATACGCAGTATTTT.

This clonotype came up many times. The rearrangement uses TRBV5-1 and TRBJ2-2, with 7 positions matching TRBD2. Germline lookup yields CDR1 SGHRS and CDR2 YFSETQ. Trimming at V came to 0 bases and at J to 4 bases, leaving 3 bases not matched to a gene. The CDR3 has 15 residues. The CDR3 DNA sequence: TGCGCCAGCAGCTTGGGACTAGCAGGCACCGGGGAGCTGTTTTTT. It codes for CASSLGLAGTGELFF.

This clonotype showed up many times. CDR3 residues: CASSFTGRPQHF. CDR3 nucleotide sequence: TGTGCCAGCAGTTTCACGGGACGGCCCCAGCATTTT. The chain couples TRBV28 to TRBJ1-5; D possibly corresponds to TRBD1 (5 bases). In germline, CDR1 is MDHEN, CDR2 SYDVKM. The germline V and J ends were trimmed by 3 bases and 9 bases, with 9 bases remaining between them. The CDR3 length is 12 residues.

This clonotype was recorded many times. V gene TRBV10-3 combines with J gene TRBJ1-1; D is possibly TRBD1 (5 bases). CDR1 and CDR2 (germline): ENHRY, SYGVKD. V lost 4 bases and J 1 base, leaving 10 bases between the germline ends. CDR3 length equals 14 residues. CDR3 amino acids: CAISAGTGNTEAFF. DNA of the CDR3: TGTGCCATCAGTGCAGGGACTGGGAACACTGAAGCTTTCTTT.

This clonotype occurred many times. The DNA of the CDR3 is TGCGCCAGCAGCCCCGTCGGGGGACGGGATTATAATGAGCAGTTCTTC. Protein sequence: CASSPVGGRDYNEQFF. The V call is TRBV5-1, the J call TRBJ2-1; tentatively, D is TRBD2 (6 bases). Trimming took off 4 bases at V and 7 bases at J, with 21 bases between the two ends. Germline CDR1 SGHRS, CDR2 YFSETQ. There are 16 residues in the CDR3.

This clonotype was counted many times. The V call is TRBV4-1, the J call TRBJ1-2, with D possibly TRBD1 on 5 matching bases. The ends were cut back, 1 base at V and 2 bases at J, with 11 bases in the middle. CDR3 length equals 15 residues. Germline values: CDR1 MGHRA, CDR2 YSYEKL. The CDR3 loop is CASSQGSRVNYGYTF. The CDR3 DNA reads TGCGCCAGCAGCCAAGGCTCCAGGGTGAACTATGGCTACACCTTC.

This rearrangement joins TRBV19 to TRBJ2-2; the match to TRBD2 covers 9 bases. The CDR3 length is 18 residues. J lost 2 bases, V lost 1 base, and 8 bases had no gene match. CDR1 is LNHDA, CDR2 SQIVND, per germline (reference sequence). The CDR3 loop is CASSIGGLAISNTGELFF. CDR3 sequence (DNA): TGTGCCAGTAGTATAGGCGGACTAGCGATTTCCAACACCGGGGAGCTGTTTTTT.